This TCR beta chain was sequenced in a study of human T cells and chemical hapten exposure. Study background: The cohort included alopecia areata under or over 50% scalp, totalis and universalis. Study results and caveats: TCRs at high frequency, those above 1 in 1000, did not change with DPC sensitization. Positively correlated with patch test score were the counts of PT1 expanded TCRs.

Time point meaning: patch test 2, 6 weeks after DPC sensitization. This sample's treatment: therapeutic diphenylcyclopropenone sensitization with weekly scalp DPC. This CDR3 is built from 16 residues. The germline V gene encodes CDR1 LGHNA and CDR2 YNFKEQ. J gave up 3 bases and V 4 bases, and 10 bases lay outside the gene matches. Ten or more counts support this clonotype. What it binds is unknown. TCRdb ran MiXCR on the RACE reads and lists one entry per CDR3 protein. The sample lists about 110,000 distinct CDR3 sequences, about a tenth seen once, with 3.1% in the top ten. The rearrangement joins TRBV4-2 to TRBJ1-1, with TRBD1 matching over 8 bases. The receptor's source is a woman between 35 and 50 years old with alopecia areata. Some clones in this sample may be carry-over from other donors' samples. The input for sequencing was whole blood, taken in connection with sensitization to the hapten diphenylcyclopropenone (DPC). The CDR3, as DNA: TGTGCCAGCAGCCCCACCCTTGGACAGGGAGACACTGAAGCTTTCTTT. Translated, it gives CASSPTLGQGDTEAFF.